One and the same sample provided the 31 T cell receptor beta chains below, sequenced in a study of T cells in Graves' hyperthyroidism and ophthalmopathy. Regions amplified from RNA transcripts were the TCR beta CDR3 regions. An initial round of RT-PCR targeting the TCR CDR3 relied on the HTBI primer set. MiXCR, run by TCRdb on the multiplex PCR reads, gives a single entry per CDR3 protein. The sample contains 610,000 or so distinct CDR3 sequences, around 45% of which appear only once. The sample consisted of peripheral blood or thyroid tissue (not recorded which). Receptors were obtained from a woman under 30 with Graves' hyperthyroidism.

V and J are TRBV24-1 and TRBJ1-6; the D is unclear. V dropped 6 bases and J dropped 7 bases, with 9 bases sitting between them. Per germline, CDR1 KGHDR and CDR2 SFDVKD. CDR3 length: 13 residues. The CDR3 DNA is TGTGCCACCAGTAAACTGGAAAATTCACCCCTCCACTTT. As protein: CATSKLENSPLHF.

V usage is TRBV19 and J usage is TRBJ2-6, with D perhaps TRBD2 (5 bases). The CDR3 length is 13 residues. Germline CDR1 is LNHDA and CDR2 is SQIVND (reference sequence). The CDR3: CARPGTGANVLTF. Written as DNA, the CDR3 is TGTGCTAGACCCGGGACTGGGGCCAACGTCCTGACTTTC.

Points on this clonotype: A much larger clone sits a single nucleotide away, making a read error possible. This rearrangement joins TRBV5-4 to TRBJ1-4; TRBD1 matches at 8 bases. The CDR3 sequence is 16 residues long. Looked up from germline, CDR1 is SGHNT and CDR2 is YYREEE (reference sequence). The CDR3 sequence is CASSDRDRRLNEKLLF. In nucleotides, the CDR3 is TGTGCCAGCAGCGACCGGGACAGGCGGCTTAATGAAAAACTGCTTTTT.

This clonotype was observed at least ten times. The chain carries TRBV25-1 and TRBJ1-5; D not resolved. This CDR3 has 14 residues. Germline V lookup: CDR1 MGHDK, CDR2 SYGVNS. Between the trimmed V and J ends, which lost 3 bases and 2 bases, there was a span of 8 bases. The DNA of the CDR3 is TGTGCCAGCAGTGATCAGTGGGGCAATCAGCCCCAGCATTTT. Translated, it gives CASSDQWGNQPQHF. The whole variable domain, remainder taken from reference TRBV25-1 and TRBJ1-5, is EADIYQTPRYLVIGTGKKITLECSQTMGHDKMYWYQQDPGMELHLIHYSYGVNSTEKGDLSSESTVSRIRTEHFPLTLESARPSHTSQYLCASSDQWGNQPQHFGDGTRLSIL.

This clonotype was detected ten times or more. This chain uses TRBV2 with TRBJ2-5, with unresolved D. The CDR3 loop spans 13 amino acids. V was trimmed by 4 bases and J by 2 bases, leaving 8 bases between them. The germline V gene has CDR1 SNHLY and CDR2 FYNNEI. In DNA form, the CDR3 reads TGTGCCAGCAGTGCCGAACGGCAAGAGACCCAGTACTTC. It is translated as CASSAERQETQYF.

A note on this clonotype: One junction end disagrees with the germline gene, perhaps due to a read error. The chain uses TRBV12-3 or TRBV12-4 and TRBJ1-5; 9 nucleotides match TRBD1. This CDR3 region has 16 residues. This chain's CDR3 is CATSDFGTGLDQPQHF. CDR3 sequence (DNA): TGTGCCACCAGTGATTTTGGGACAGGGTTAGATCAGCCCCAGCATTTT.

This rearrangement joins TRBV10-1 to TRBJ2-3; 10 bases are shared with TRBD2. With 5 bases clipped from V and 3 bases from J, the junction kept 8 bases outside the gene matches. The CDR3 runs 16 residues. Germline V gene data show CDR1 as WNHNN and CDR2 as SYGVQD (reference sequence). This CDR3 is CASSRGRGLATDTQYF. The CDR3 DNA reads TGCGCCAGCAGTCGAGGAAGGGGACTAGCGACAGATACGCAGTATTTT.

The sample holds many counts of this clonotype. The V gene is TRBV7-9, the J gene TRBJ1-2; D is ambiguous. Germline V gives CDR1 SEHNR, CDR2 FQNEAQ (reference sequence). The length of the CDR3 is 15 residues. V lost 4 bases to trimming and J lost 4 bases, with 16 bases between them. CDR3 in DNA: TGTGCCAGCAGCTCAGAATTGGAGGAAACCTATGGCTACACCTTC. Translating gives CASSSELEETYGYTF.

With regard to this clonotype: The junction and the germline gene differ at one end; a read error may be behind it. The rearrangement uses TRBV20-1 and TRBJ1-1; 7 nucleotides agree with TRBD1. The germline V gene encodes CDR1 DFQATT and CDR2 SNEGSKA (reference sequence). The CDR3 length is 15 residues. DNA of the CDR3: TGCAGTGCGAGAGCCCTAAGAGGGGGCGGGGATGAAGCTTTCTTT. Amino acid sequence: CSARALRGGGDEAFF.

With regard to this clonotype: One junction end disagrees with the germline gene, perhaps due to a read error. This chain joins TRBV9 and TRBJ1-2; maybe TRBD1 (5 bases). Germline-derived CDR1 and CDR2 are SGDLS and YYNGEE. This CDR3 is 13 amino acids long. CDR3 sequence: CASSQVGGSGYTF. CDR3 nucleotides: TGCGCCAGCAGCCAAGTGGGGGGTAGTGGCTACACCTTC.

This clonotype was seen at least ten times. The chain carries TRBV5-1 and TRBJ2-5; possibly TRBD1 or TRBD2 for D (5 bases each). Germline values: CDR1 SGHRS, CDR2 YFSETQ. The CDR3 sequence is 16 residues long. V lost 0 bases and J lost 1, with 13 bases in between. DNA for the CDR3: TGCGCCAGCAGCTTGGTCCTGGGACCGTTCCAAGAGACCCAGTACTTC. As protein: CASSLVLGPFQETQYF.

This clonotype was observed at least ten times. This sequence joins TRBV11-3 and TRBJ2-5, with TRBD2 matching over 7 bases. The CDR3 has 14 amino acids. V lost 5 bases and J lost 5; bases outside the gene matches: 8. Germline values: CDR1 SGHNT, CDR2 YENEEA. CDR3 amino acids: CASSDWEGRETQYF. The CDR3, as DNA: TGTGCCAGCAGCGATTGGGAGGGTCGGGAGACCCAGTACTTC.

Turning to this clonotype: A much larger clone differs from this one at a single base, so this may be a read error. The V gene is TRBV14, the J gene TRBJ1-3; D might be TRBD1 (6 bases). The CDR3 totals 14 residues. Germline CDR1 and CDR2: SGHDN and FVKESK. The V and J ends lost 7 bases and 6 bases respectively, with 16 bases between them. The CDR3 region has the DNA TGTGCCAGCAATGATCCAGGGGCTGAAAACACCATATATTTT. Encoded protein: CASNDPGAENTIYF.

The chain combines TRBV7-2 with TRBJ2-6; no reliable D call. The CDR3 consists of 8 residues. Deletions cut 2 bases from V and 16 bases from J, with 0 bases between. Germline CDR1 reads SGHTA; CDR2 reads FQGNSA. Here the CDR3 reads CASSLLTF. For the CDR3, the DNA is TGTGCCAGCAGCTTACTGACTTTC. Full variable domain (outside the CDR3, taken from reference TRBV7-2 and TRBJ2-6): GAGVSQSPSNKVTEKGKDVELRCDPISGHTALYWYRQSLGQGLEFLIYFQGNSAPDKSGLPSDRFSAERTGGSVSTLTIQRTQQEDSAVYLCASSLLTFGAGSRLTVL.

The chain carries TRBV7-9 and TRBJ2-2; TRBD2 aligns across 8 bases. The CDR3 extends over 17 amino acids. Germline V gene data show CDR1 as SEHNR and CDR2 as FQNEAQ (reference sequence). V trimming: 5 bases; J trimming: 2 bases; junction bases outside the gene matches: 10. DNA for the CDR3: TGTGCCAGCAGCCGGGGGGGGACTAGTGCTAACACCGGGGAGCTGTTTTTT. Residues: CASSRGGTSANTGELFF.

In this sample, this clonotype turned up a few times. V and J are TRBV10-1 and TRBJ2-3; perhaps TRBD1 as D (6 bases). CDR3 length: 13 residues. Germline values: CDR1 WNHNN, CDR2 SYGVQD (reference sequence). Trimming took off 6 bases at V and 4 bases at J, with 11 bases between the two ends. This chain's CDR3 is CASREQGSDTQYF. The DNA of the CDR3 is TGCGCCAGCAGAGAACAGGGATCAGATACGCAGTATTTT.

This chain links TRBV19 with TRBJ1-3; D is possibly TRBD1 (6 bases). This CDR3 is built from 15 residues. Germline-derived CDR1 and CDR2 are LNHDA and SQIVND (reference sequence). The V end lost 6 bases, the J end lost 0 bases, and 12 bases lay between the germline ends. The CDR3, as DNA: TGTGCCAGTAGCCCGGACAGTTTCTCTGGAAACACCATATATTTT. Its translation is CASSPDSFSGNTIYF. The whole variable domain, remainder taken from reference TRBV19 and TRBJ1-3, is DGGITQSPKYLFRKEGQNVTLSCEQNLNHDAMYWYRQDPGQGLRLIYYSQIVNDFQKGDIAEGYSVSREKKESFPLTVTSAQKNPTAFYLCASSPDSFSGNTIYFGEGSWLTVV.

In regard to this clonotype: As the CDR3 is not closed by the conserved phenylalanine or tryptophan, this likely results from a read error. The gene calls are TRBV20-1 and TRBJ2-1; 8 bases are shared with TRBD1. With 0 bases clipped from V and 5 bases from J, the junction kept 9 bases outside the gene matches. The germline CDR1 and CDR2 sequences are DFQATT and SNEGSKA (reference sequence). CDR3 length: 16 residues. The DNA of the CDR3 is TGCAGTGCTAGAGATGCTGACAGGGGTCAGAACAATGAGCAGTTCTTA. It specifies CSARDADRGQNNEQFL.

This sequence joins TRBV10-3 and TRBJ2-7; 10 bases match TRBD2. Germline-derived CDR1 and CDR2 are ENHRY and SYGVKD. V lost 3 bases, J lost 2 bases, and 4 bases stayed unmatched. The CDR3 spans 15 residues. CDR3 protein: CAISDSSGRAYEQYF. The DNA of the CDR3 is TGTGCCATCAGTGACTCGAGCGGGAGGGCCTACGAGCAGTACTTC.

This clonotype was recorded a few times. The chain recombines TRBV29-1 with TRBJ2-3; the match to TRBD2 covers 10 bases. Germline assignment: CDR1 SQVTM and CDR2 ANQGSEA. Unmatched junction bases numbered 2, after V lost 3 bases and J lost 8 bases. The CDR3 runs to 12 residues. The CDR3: CSVETSGPTQYF. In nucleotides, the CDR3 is TGCAGCGTTGAGACTAGCGGGCCTACGCAGTATTTT.

CDR3: CAISGGGTGELFF. Here the CDR3 DNA reads TGTGCCATCAGCGGCGGAGGGACAGGGGAGCTGTTTTTT. V and J are TRBV10-3 and TRBJ2-2, with D possibly called TRBD1 or TRBD2 (6 bases each). Germline CDR1 is ENHRY and CDR2 is SYGVKD. The CDR3 extends over 13 amino acids. V lost 6 bases, J lost 8 bases, and 13 bases lay in between.

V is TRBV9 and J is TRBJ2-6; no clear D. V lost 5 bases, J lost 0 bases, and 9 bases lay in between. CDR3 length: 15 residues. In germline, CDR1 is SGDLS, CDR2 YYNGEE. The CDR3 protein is CASRHSFSGANVLTF. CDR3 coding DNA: TGTGCCAGCAGACACAGCTTCTCTGGGGCCAACGTCCTGACTTTC. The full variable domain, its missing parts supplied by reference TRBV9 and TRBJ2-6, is DSGVTQTPKHLITATGQRVTLRCSPRSGDLSVYWYQQSLDQGLQFLIQYYNGEERAKGNILERFSAQQFPDLHSELNLSSLELGDSALYFCASRHSFSGANVLTFGAGSRLTVL.

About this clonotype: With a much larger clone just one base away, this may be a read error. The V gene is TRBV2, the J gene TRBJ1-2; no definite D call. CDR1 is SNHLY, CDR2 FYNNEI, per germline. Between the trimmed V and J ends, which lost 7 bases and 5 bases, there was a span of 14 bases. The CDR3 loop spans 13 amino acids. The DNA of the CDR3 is TGTGCCAGCACCCCTCAGGACGGGTATGGCTACACCTTC. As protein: CASTPQDGYGYTF.

CDR3 sequence: CASSMAPGVRGYTF. The CDR3, as DNA: TGTGCCAGCAGCATGGCCCCGGGCGTTCGCGGCTACACCTTC. V gene TRBV7-3 combines with J gene TRBJ1-2, with D hard to call. Germline CDR1 is SGHTA and CDR2 is FQGTGA. The CDR3 length is 14 residues. The germline V and J ends were trimmed by 5 bases and 8 bases, with 18 bases remaining between them.

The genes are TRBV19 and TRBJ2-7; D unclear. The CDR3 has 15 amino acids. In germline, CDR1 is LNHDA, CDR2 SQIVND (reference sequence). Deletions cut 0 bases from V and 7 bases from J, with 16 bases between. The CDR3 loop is CASSIDPLGYNEQYF. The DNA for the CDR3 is TGTGCCAGTAGTATAGACCCTCTTGGTTACAATGAGCAGTACTTC.

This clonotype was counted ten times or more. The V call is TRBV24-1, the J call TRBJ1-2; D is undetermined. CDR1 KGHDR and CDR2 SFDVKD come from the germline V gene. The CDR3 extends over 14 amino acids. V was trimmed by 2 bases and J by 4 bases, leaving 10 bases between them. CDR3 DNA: TGTGCCACCAGTGATTCTTTGGGGAGCTATGGCTACACCTTC. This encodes CATSDSLGSYGYTF.

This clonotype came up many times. CDR3 nucleotides: TGTGCCAGCAGCCACGCACTAGCGGGAGAAGGGGAGACCCAGTACTTC. Translating it yields CASSHALAGEGETQYF. V gene TRBV7-9 combines with J gene TRBJ2-5; 11 nucleotides match TRBD2. In germline, CDR1 is SEHNR, CDR2 FQNEAQ (reference sequence). The CDR3 totals 16 residues. Unmatched junction bases numbered 10, after V lost 5 bases and J lost 5 bases.

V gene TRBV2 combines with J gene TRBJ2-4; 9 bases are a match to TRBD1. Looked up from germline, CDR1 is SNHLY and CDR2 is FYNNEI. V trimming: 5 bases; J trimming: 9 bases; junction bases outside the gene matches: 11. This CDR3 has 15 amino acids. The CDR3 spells CASSTLTGGGGIQYF. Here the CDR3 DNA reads TGTGCCAGCAGTACCCTAACAGGGGGCGGCGGCATTCAGTACTTC.

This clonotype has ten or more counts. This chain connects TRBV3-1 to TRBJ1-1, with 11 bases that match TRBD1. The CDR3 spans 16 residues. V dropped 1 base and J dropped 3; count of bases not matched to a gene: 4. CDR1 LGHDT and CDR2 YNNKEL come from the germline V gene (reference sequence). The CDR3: CASSQVWDRGDTEAFF. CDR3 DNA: TGTGCCAGCAGCCAAGTGTGGGACAGGGGGGACACTGAAGCTTTCTTT.

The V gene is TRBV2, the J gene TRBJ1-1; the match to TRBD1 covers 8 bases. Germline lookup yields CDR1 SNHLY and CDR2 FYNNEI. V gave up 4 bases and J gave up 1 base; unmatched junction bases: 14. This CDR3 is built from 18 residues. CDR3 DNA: TGTGCCAGCAGTGGAGCGGGCGGGACAGGTTTTGAGAACACTGAAGCTTTCTTT. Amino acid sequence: CASSGAGGTGFENTEAFF. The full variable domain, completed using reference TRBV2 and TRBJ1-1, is EPEVTQTPSHQVTQMGQEVILRCVPISNHLYFYWYRQILGQKVEFLVSFYNNEISEKSEIFDDQFSVERPDGSNFTLKIRSTKLEDSAMYFCASSGAGGTGFENTEAFFGQGTRLTVV.

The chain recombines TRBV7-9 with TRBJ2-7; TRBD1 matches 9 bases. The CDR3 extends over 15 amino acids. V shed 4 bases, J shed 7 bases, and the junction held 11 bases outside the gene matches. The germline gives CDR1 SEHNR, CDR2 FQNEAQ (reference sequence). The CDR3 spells CASSSSGTGTGEQYF. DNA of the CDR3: TGTGCCAGCAGCTCCTCCGGGACAGGGACGGGGGAGCAGTACTTC.